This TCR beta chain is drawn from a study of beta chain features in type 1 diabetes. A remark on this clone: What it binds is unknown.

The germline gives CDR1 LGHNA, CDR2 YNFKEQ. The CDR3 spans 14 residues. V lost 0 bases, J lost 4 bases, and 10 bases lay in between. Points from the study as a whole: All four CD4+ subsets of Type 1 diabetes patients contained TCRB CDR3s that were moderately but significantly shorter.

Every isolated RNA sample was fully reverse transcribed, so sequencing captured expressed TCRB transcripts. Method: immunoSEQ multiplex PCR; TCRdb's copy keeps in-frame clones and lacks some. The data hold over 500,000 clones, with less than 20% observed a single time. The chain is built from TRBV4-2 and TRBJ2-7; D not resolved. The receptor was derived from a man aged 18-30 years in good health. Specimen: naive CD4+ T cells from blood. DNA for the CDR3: TGTGCCAGCAGCCAAGAAAGGTTCGGGTACGAGCAGTACTTC. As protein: CASSQERFGYEQYF.